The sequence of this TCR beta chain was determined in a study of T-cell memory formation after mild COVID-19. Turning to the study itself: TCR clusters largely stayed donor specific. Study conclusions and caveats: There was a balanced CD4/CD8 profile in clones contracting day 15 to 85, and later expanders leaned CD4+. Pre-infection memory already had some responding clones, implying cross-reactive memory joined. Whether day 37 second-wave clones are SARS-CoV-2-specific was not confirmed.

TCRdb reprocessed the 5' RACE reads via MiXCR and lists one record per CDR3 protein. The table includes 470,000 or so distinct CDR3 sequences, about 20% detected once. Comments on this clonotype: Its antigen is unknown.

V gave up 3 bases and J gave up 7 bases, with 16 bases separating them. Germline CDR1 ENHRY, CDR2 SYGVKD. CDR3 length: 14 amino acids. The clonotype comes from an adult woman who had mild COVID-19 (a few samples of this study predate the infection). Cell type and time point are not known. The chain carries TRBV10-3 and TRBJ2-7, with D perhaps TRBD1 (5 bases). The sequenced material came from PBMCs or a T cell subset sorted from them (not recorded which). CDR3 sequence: CAISDVNQGEEQYF. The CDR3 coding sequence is TGTGCCATCAGTGATGTGAACCAGGGTGAAGAGCAGTACTTC.